This TCR beta chain was captured by sequencing in a study of siplizumab effects on memory and regulatory T cells. The study, taken as a whole, reports: In siplizumab cultures, the suppressive function of proliferating Tregs remained unconfirmed.

Germline CDR1 LNHNV, CDR2 YYDKDF (reference sequence). The CDR3 extends over 14 amino acids. The V end lost 3 bases, the J end lost 2 bases, and 10 bases lay between the germline ends. Produced via immunoSEQ multiplex PCR; TCRdb's table is partial and in-frame only. This sample has under 85,000 clones, with approximately 88% found just once. Notes on this clone: The antigen is unknown.

The sample was Tregs sorted from blood. This receptor was identified in a human donor in good health. V is TRBV15 and J is TRBJ1-1, with a possible D match to TRBD1 (5 bases). The CDR3 is CATSSPRANTEAFF. The DNA for the CDR3 is TGTGCCACCAGCAGCCCCAGGGCAAACACTGAAGCTTTCTTT.